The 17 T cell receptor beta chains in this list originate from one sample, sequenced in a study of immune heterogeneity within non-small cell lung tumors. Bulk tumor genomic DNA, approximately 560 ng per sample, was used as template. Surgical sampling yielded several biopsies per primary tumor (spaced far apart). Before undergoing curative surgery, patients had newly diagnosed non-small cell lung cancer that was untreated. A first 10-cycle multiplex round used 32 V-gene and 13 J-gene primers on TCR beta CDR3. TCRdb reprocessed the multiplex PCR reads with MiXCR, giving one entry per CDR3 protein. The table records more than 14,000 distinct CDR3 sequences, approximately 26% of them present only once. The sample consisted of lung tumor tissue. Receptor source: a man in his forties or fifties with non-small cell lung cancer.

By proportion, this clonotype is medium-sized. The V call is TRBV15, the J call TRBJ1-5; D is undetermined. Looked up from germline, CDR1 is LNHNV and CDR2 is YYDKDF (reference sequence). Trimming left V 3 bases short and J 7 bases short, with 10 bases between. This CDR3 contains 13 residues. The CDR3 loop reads CATSSDRHQPQHF. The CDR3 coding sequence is TGTGCCACCAGCAGTGATAGGCACCAGCCCCAGCATTTT.

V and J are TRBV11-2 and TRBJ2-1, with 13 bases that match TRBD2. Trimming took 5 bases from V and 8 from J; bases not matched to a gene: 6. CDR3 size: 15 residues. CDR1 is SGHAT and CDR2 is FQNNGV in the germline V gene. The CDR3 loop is CASSVLAGGPYEQFF. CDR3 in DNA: TGTGCCAGCAGCGTACTAGCGGGAGGGCCTTATGAGCAGTTCTTC. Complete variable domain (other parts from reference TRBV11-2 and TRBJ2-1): EAGVAQSPRYKIIEKRQSVAFWCNPISGHATLYWYQQILGQGPKLLIQFQNNGVVDDSQLPKDRFSAERLKGVDSTLKIQPAKLEDSAVYLCASSVLAGGPYEQFFGPGTRLTVL.

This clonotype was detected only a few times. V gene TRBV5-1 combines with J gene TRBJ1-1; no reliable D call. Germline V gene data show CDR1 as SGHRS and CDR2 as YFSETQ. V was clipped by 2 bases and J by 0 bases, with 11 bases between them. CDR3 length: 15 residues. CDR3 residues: CASSLGGAMNTEAFF. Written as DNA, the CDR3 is TGCGCCAGCAGCTTAGGAGGAGCCATGAACACTGAAGCTTTCTTT.

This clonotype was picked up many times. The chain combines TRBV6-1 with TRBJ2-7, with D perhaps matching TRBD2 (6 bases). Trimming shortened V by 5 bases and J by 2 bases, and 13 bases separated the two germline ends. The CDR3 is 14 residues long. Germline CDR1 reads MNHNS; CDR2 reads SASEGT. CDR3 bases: TGTGCCAGCAGTCCGGTGGGGGGAGCCTACGAGCAGTACTTC. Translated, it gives CASSPVGGAYEQYF.

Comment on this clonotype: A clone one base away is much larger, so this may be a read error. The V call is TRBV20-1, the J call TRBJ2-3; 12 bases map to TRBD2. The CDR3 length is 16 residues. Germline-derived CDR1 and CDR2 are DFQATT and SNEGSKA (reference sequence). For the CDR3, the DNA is TGCAGTGCTAGGGCCCTAGCGGGAGGGAGGACAGATACGAAGTATTTT. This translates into CSARALAGGRTDTKYF.

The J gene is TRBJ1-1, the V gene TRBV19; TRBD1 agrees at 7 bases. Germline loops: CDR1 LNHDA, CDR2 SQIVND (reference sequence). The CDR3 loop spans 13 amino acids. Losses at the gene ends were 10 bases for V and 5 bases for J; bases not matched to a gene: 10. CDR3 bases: TGTGCCACCTCGGACAGGCGACGGACTGAAGCTTTCTTT. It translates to CATSDRRRTEAFF.

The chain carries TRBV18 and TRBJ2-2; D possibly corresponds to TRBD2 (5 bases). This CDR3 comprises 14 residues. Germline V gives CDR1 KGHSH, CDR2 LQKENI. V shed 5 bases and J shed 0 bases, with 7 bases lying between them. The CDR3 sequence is CASSWRPNTGELFF. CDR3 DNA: TGTGCCAGCTCATGGAGGCCGAACACCGGGGAGCTGTTTTTT. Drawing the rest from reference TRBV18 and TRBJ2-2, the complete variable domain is NAGVMQNPRHLVRRRGQEARLRCSPMKGHSHVYWYRQLPEEGLKFMVYLQKENIIDESGMPKERFSAEFPKEGPSILRIQQVVRGDSAAYFCASSWRPNTGELFFGEGSRLTVL.

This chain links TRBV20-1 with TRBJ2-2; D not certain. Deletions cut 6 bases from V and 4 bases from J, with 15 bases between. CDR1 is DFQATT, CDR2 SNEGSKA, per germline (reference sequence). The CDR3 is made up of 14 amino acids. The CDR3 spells CSALEGRCTGELFF. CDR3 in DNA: TGCAGTGCCCTTGAAGGAAGATGCACCGGGGAGCTGTTTTTT.

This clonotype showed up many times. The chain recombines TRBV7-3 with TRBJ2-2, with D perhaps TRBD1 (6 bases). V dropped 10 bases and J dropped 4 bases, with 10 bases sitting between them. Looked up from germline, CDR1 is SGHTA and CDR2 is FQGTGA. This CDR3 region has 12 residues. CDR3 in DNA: TGTGCCATCTACAGGGTCACCGGGGAGCTGTTTTTT. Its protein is CAIYRVTGELFF.

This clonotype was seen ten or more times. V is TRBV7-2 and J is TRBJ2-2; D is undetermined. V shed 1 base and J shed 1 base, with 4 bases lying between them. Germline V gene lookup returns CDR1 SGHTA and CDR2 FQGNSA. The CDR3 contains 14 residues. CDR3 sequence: CASSLGWNTGELFF. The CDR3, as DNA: TGTGCCAGCAGCTTAGGCTGGAACACCGGGGAGCTGTTTTTT.

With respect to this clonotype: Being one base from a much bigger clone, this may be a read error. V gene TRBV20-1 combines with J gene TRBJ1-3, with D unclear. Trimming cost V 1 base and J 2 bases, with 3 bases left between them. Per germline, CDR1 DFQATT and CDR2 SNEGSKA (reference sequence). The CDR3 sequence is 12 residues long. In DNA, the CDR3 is TGCAGTGCTAGAGCGCCTGGAAACACCATATATTTT. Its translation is CSARAPGNTIYF.

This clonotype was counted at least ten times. This chain's CDR3 is CASSIGQGNAFF. The CDR3 bases are TGTGCCAGTAGTATAGGGCAGGGGAACGCTTTCTTT. The rearrangement joins TRBV19 to TRBJ1-1; a possible D gene is TRBD1 (6 bases). V was shortened by 1 base and J by 11 bases, with 11 bases between the two germline ends. Germline CDR1 reads LNHDA; CDR2 reads SQIVND (reference sequence). The CDR3 has 12 residues.

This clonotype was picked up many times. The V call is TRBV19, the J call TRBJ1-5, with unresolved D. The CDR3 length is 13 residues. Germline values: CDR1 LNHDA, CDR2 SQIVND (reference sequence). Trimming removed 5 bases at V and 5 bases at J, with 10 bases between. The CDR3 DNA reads TGTGCCAGTAGTCCTGCAAGTCATCAGCCCCAGCATTTT. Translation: CASSPASHQPQHF.

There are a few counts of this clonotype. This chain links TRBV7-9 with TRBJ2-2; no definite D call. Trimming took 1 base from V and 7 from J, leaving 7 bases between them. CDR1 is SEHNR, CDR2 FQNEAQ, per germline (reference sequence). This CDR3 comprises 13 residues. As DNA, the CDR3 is TGTGCCAGCAGCTTAGTTGGCCTCGGGGAGCTGTTTTTT. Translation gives CASSLVGLGELFF.

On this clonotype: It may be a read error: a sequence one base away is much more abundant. CDR3 coding DNA: TGCAGTGCGGTCGCGGTGCCGGACTATGGCTACACCTTC. Translation gives CSAVAVPDYGYTF. The chain recombines TRBV20-1 with TRBJ1-2; D gene unclear. V dropped 6 bases and J dropped 3 bases, with 14 bases sitting between them. The CDR3 spans 13 residues. The germline V gene has CDR1 DFQATT and CDR2 SNEGSKA (reference sequence).

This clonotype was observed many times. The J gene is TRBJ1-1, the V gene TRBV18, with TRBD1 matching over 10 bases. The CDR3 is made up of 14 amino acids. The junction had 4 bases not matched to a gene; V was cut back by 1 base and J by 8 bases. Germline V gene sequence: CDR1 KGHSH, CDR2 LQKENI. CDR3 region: CASSPRTGGTEAFF. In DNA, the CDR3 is TGTGCCAGCTCACCACGGACAGGGGGTACGGAAGCTTTCTTT.

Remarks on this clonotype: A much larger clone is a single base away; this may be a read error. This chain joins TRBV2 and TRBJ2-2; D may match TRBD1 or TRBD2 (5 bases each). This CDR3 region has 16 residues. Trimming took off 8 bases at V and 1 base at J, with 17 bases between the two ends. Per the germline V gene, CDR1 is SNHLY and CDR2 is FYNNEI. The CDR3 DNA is TGTGCCAGCTGGTCTGAAGGGACGGGGAACACCGGGGAGCTGTTTTTT. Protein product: CASWSEGTGNTGELFF.